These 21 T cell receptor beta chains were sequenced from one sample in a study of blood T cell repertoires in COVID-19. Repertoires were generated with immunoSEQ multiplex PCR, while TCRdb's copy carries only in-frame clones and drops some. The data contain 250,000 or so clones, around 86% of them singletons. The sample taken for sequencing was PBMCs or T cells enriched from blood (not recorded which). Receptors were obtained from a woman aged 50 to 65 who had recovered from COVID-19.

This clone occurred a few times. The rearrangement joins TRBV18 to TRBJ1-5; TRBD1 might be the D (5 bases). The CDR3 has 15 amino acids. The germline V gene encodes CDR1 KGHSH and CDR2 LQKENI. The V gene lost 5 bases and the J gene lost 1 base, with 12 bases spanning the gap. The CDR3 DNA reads TGTGCCAGCTCAACGCGGGGGACGAGCAATCAGCCCCAGCATTTT. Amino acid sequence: CASSTRGTSNQPQHF.

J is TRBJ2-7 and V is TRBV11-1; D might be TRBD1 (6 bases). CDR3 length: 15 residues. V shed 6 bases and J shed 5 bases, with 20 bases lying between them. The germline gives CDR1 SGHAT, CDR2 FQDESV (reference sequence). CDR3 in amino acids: CASSGSTGSAHEQYF. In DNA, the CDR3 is TGTGCCAGCAGTGGGTCTACAGGGTCGGCGCACGAGCAGTACTTC.

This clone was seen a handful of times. The CDR3 nucleotides are TGTGCCAGCAGCTCCCAATGGGGAGGGCCCCAGCATTTT. Amino acid sequence: CASSSQWGGPQHF. V and J are TRBV9 and TRBJ1-5; D remains ambiguous. The CDR3 sequence is 13 residues long. V was shortened by 4 bases and J by 9 bases, with 14 bases between the two germline ends. Germline V gene lookup returns CDR1 SGDLS and CDR2 YYNGEE.

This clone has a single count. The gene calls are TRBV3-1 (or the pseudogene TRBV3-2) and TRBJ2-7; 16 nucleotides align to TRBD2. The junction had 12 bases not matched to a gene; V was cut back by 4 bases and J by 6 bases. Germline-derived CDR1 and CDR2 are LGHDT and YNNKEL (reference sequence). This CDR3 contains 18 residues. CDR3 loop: CASSRFGTSGRAGSEQYF. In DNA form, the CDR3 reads TGTGCCAGCAGCCGATTCGGGACTAGCGGGAGGGCGGGGTCCGAGCAGTACTTC.

CDR3 bases: TGTGCCAGCAGCCACTCAGGGGCGCGGGGCTACACCTTC. It yields the protein CASSHSGARGYTF. This chain links TRBV14 with TRBJ1-2, with D tentatively TRBD1 (6 bases). Trimming removed 3 bases from V and 8 bases from J, with 13 bases in between. Per the germline V gene, CDR1 is SGHDN and CDR2 is FVKESK. The CDR3 is 13 residues long.

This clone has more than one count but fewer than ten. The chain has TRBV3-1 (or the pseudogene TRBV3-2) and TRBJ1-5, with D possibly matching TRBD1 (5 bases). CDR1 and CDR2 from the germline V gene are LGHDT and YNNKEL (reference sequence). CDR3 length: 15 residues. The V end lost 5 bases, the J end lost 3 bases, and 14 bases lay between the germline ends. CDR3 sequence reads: CASSSSRVVNQPQHF. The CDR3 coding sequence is TGTGCCAGCAGCTCAAGCAGGGTAGTCAATCAGCCCCAGCATTTT.

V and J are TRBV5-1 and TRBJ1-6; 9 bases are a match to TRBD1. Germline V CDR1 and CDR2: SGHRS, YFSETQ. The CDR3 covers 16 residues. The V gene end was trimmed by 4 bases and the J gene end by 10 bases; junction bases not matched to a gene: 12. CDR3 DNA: TGCGCCAGCAGCCTAAACCCCGGGACAGGGAACTCACCCCTCCACTTT. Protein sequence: CASSLNPGTGNSPLHF.

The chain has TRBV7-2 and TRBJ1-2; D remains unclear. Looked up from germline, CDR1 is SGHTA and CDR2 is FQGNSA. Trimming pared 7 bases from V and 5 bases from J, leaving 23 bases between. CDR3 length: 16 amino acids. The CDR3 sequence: CASTLNEAGRGYGYTF. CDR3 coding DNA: TGTGCCAGCACCCTTAATGAAGCCGGGAGAGGGTATGGCTACACCTTC.

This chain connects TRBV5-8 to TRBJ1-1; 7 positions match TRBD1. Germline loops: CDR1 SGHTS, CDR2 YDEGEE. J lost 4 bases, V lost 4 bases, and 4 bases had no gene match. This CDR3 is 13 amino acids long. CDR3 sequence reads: CASSRQGSTEAFF. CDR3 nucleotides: TGTGCCAGCAGCCGACAGGGCTCCACTGAAGCTTTCTTT.

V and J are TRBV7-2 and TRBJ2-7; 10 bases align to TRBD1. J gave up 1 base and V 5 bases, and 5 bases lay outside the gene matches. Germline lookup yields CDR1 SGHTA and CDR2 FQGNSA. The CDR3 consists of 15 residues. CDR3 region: CASSQDRGQSYEQYF. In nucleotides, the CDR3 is TGTGCCAGCAGCCAAGACAGGGGGCAATCCTACGAGCAGTACTTC.

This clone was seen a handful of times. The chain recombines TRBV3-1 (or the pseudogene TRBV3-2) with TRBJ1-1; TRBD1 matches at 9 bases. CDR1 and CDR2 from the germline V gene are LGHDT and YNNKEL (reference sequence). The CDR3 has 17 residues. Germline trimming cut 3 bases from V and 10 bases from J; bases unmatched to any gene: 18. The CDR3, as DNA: TGTGCCAGCAGCCAGACAGACCGGGACAGGGTCTGGGGTGCAGCTTTCTTT. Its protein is CASSQTDRDRVWGAAFF.

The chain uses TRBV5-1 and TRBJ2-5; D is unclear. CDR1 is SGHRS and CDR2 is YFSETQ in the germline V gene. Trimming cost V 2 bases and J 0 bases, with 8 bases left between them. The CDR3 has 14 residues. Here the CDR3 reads CASSFGSNQETQYF. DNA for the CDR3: TGCGCCAGCAGCTTCGGGTCCAACCAAGAGACCCAGTACTTC. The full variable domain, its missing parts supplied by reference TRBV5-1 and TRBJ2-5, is KAGVTQTPRYLIKTRGQQVTLSCSPISGHRSVSWYQQTPGQGLQFLFEYFSETQRNKGNFPGRFSGRQFSNSRSEMNVSTLELGDSALYLCASSFGSNQETQYFGPGTRLLVL.

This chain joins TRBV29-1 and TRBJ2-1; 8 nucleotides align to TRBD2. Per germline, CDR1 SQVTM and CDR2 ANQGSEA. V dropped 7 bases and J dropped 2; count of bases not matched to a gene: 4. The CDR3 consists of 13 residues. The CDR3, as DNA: TGCAGCGCAGCGGGAGTCCCCTACAATGAGCAGTTCTTC. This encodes CSAAGVPYNEQFF.

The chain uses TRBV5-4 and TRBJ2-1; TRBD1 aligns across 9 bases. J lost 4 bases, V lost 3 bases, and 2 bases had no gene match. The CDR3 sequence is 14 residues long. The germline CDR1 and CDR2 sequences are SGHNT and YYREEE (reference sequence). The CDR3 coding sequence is TGTGCCAGCAGCTCCGGGACAGGGTACAATGAGCAGTTCTTC. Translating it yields CASSSGTGYNEQFF.

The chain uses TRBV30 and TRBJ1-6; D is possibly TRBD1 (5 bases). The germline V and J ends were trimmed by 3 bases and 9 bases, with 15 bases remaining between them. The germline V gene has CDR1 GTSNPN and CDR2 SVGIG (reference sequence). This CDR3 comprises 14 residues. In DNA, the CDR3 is TGTGCCTGGAGCCCGGGACTTGAAGTTTCACCCCTCCACTTT. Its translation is CAWSPGLEVSPLHF.

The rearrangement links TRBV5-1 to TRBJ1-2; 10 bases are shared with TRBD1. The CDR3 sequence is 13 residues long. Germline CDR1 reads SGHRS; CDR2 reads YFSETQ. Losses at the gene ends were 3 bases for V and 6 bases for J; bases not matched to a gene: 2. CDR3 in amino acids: CASSWGTGDGYTF. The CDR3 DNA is TGCGCCAGCAGCTGGGGGACAGGGGATGGCTACACCTTC.

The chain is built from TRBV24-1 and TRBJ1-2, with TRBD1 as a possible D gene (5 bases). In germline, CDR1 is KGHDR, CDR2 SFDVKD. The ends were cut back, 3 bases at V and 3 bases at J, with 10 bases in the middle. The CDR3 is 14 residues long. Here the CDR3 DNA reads TGTGCCACCAGTGATCGGGGGAAGGACTATGGCTACACCTTC. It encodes CATSDRGKDYGYTF.

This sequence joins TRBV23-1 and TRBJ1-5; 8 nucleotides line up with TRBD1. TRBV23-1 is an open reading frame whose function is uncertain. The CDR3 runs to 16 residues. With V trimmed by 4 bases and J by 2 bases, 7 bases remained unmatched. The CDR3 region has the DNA TGCGCCAGCAGTCCATCAGGGGGCCGTCGCAATCAGCCCCAGCATTTT. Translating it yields CASSPSGGRRNQPQHF.

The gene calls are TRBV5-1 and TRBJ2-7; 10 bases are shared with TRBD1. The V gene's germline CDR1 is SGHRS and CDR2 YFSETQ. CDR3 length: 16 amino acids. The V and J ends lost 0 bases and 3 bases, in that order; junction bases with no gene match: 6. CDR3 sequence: CASSLGGGTGDYEQYF. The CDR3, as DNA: TGCGCCAGCAGCTTGGGCGGGGGGACAGGGGACTACGAGCAGTACTTC.

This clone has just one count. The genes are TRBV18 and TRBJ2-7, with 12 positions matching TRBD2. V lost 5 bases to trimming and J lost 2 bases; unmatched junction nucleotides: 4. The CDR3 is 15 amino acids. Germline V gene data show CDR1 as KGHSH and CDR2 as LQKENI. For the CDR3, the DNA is TGTGCCAGCTCAGAAGGACTAGCGGGACCCTACGAGCAGTACTTC. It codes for CASSEGLAGPYEQYF. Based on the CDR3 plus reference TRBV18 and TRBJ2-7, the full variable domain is NAGVMQNPRHLVRRRGQEARLRCSPMKGHSHVYWYRQLPEEGLKFMVYLQKENIIDESGMPKERFSAEFPKEGPSILRIQQVVRGDSAAYFCASSEGLAGPYEQYFGPGTRLTVT.

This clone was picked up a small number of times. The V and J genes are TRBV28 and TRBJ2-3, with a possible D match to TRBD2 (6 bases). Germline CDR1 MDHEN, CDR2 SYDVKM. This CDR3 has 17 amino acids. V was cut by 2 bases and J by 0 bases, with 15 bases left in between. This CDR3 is CASSLGILGGSTDTQYF. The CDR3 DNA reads TGTGCCAGCAGTTTAGGGATACTGGGGGGTAGCACAGATACGCAGTATTTT.